One and the same sample provided the 18 T cell receptor beta chains below, sequenced in a study of T cell repertoires in cytomegalovirus infection. In TCRdb, the reads were re-called with MiXCR into one record per CDR3 protein. The sample includes 40,000 to 55,000 distinct CDR3 sequences, 21% of them seen just once. Their antigens are not known. Sequences were derived from CD8+ T cells from cultured PBMCs, sampled from culture after CMV antigen stimulation. The receptor source for this set is a human donor in good health (CMV status not recorded). Some clones in this sample may be carry-over from other donors' samples.

The sample holds many counts of this clonotype. The chain carries TRBV20-1 and TRBJ2-3; D is unresolved. The CDR3 consists of 15 residues. Germline V gene sequence: CDR1 DFQATT, CDR2 SNEGSKA (reference sequence). V was cut by 1 base and J by 1 base, with 12 bases left in between. The CDR3 DNA reads TGCAGTGCTAGAGCATATGGCCGTGGCACAGATACGCAGTATTTT. This sequence encodes CSARAYGRGTDTQYF.

This rearrangement joins TRBV28 to TRBJ2-5, with TRBD2 identical over 14 bases. Germline assignment: CDR1 MDHEN and CDR2 SYDVKM. The CDR3 consists of 16 residues. The V gene end was trimmed by 5 bases and the J gene end by 4 bases; junction bases not matched to a gene: 6. CDR3 amino acids: CASSPGTSGRRETQYF. DNA for the CDR3: TGTGCCAGCAGTCCAGGGACTAGCGGGAGAAGAGAGACCCAGTACTTC.

There are a few counts of this clonotype. The chain has TRBV4-1 and TRBJ1-1; no firm D call. Trimming left V 5 bases short and J 6 bases short, with 10 bases between. The CDR3 covers 12 residues. Looked up from germline, CDR1 is MGHRA and CDR2 is YSYEKL. Written as DNA, the CDR3 is TGCGCCAGCAGCGATAATGGGGCTGAAGCTTTCTTT. This translates into CASSDNGAEAFF.

This clonotype was detected a few times. This sequence joins TRBV5-6 and TRBJ2-5; D not resolved. The CDR3 contains 13 residues. Between the trimmed V and J ends, which lost 3 bases and 3 bases, there was a span of 9 bases. The germline CDR1 and CDR2 sequences are SGHDT and YYEEEE. CDR3 sequence (DNA): TGTGCCAGCAGCTCAGAACGCGAAGAGACCCAGTACTTC. Amino acid sequence: CASSSEREETQYF.

This clonotype was detected many times. The V and J genes are TRBV6-1 and TRBJ2-1, with TRBD2 identical over 7 bases. V lost 8 bases to trimming and J lost 6 bases; unmatched junction nucleotides: 13. Germline V gene data show CDR1 as MNHNS and CDR2 as SASEGT. The CDR3 runs to 15 residues. The CDR3 coding sequence is TGTGCCAGCGGTGGGAGGGAGGCGCCTGGCAATGAGCAGTTCTTC. Protein sequence: CASGGREAPGNEQFF.

This clonotype has just a few counts. The chain has TRBV6-2 or TRBV6-3 and TRBJ1-1; the match to TRBD1 covers 7 bases. CDR3 length: 12 amino acids. Germline-derived CDR1 and CDR2 are MNHEY and SVGEGT. V lost 5 bases to trimming and J lost 6 bases; unmatched junction nucleotides: 3. CDR3 sequence reads: CASSLQGSEAFF. The CDR3 nucleotides read TGTGCCAGCAGTCTACAGGGGTCTGAAGCTTTCTTT.

The DNA for the CDR3 is TGCGCCAGCAGCCAAGAGGCGGGGGGCCAAGAGACCCAGTACTTC. Translated: CASSQEAGGQETQYF. The chain joins TRBV4-1 to TRBJ2-5; 8 nucleotides align to TRBD2. From germline, CDR1 is MGHRA and CDR2 YSYEKL. This CDR3 has 15 amino acids. The junction had 1 base not matched to a gene; V was cut back by 0 bases and J by 1 base.

The chain links TRBV7-9 to TRBJ1-1; D is unresolved. Germline V CDR1 and CDR2: SEHNR, FQNEAQ (reference sequence). The CDR3 is made up of 11 amino acids. Trimming took off 4 bases at V and 5 bases at J, with 5 bases between the two ends. The chain's CDR3 is CASSSGTEAFF. As DNA, the CDR3 is TGTGCCAGCAGCTCGGGGACTGAAGCTTTCTTT. Combining the CDR3 with reference TRBV7-9 and TRBJ1-1 gives the whole variable domain DTGVSQNPRHKITKRGQNVTFRCDPISEHNRLYWYRQTLGQGPEFLTYFQNEAQLEKSRLLSDRFSAERPKGSFSTLEIQRTEQGDSAMYLCASSSGTEAFFGQGTRLTVV.

Only a few counts were recorded for this clonotype. The chain recombines TRBV5-6 with TRBJ1-6, with 10 bases fitting TRBD1. Trimming at V came to 3 bases and at J to 10 bases, leaving 10 bases not matched to a gene. Germline V gene lookup returns CDR1 SGHDT and CDR2 YYEEEE. The CDR3 spans 16 residues. The CDR3 spells CASSSEGTGVKSPLHF. The CDR3 region has the DNA TGTGCCAGCAGCTCGGAGGGGACAGGGGTTAAGTCACCCCTCCACTTT.

As to this clonotype: A read error may account for a junction end that differs from germline. CDR3 nucleotides: TGTGCCAGCAACGTAGGGGCAGGGCTCAATCAGCCCCAGCATTTT. This translates into CASNVGAGLNQPQHF. The genes are TRBV9 and TRBJ1-5, with a possible D match to TRBD1 (5 bases). The V gene's germline CDR1 is SGDLS and CDR2 YYNGEE. This CDR3 spans 15 amino acids.

The V and J genes are TRBV12-3 or TRBV12-4 and TRBJ2-5, with D hard to call. The CDR3 is made up of 14 amino acids. V shed 6 bases and J shed 10 bases, with 21 bases lying between them. CDR3 bases: TGTGCCAGCAGGACCTTTGGAACGATCGAGGACCAGTACTTC. Its protein is CASRTFGTIEDQYF.

This clonotype was observed a handful of times. This chain joins TRBV27 and TRBJ1-1; perhaps TRBD1 as D (5 bases). The CDR3 has 14 amino acids. The germline V gene has CDR1 MNHEY and CDR2 SMNVEV (reference sequence). Trimming stripped 5 bases from V and 0 bases from J, with 10 bases between. The chain's CDR3 is CASSPGAVNTEAFF. DNA for the CDR3: TGTGCCAGCAGTCCCGGGGCAGTGAACACTGAAGCTTTCTTT.

V is TRBV7-2 and J is TRBJ2-5; perhaps D is TRBD1 or TRBD2 (6 bases each). Looked up from germline, CDR1 is SGHTA and CDR2 is FQGNSA. The germline V and J ends were trimmed by 3 bases and 1 base, with 12 bases remaining between them. CDR3 length: 15 residues. The DNA of the CDR3 is TGTGCCAGCAGCTTTAACAGGGAGGTCCAAGAGACCCAGTACTTC. Protein sequence: CASSFNREVQETQYF.

The rearrangement links TRBV20-1 to TRBJ1-6, with D unclear. Germline values: CDR1 DFQATT, CDR2 SNEGSKA (reference sequence). This CDR3 contains 18 residues. Trimming cost V 3 bases and J 3 bases, with 21 bases left between them. CDR3 nucleotides: TGCAGTGCTAGCGGTCAGGAGGTCCGACGACGCTATAATTCACCCCTCCACTTT. It encodes CSASGQEVRRRYNSPLHF.

This clonotype came up a few times. V and J are TRBV30 and TRBJ1-1; D remains unclear. Germline lookup yields CDR1 GTSNPN and CDR2 SVGIG (reference sequence). The ends were cut back, 0 bases at V and 1 base at J, with 6 bases in the middle. The CDR3 has 13 residues. CDR3 sequence reads: CAWSVTRNTEAFF. The CDR3 coding sequence is TGTGCCTGGAGTGTTACCCGGAACACTGAAGCTTTCTTT.

This chain connects TRBV12-3 or TRBV12-4 to TRBJ2-4; D gene uncertain. The V end was cut by 4 bases, the J end by 5 bases, with 12 bases between. This CDR3 has 14 amino acids. CDR3 protein: CASSSTGGENIQYF. Here the CDR3 DNA reads TGTGCCAGCAGTTCCACGGGTGGGGAAAACATTCAGTACTTC.

This clonotype was detected only a few times. The chain combines TRBV7-9 with TRBJ2-2; TRBD1 is a possible D gene (5 bases). Germline V gives CDR1 SEHNR, CDR2 FQNEAQ (reference sequence). The CDR3 spans 14 residues. Trimming pared 1 base from V and 6 bases from J, leaving 9 bases between. This CDR3 reads CASSLVKGPGELFF. The CDR3 bases are TGTGCCAGCAGCTTAGTAAAGGGGCCCGGGGAGCTGTTTTTT. Based on the CDR3 plus reference TRBV7-9 and TRBJ2-2, the full variable domain is DTGVSQNPRHKITKRGQNVTFRCDPISEHNRLYWYRQTLGQGPEFLTYFQNEAQLEKSRLLSDRFSAERPKGSFSTLEIQRTEQGDSAMYLCASSLVKGPGELFFGEGSRLTVL.

The rearrangement uses TRBV27 and TRBJ2-2, with TRBD1 identical over 9 bases. Per the germline V gene, CDR1 is MNHEY and CDR2 is SMNVEV (reference sequence). Losses at the gene ends were 5 bases for V and 4 bases for J; bases not matched to a gene: 8. The CDR3 covers 16 residues. The CDR3 region has the DNA TGTGCCAGCAGTCCCACCCCGACAGGGGGCACCGGGGAGCTGTTTTTT. Translation: CASSPTPTGGTGELFF.